The source of this T cell receptor beta chain is a study of T-cell memory formation after mild COVID-19. Study-wide findings and caveats: Chiefly within CM and EM were the contracting CD4+ clones; CD8+ ones were within EMRA. Cross-reactive memory apparently joined, as some responding clones appeared in pre-infection memory.

TCRdb analysed the 5' RACE reads with MiXCR anew, one entry per CDR3 protein. The sample lists roughly 320,000 distinct CDR3 sequences, 25% to 30% occurring once. Details on this clonotype: The antigen is unknown.

The germline gives CDR1 SGHRS, CDR2 YFSETQ. V was cut by 5 bases and J by 4 bases, with 18 bases left in between. This CDR3 contains 15 residues. Material for sequencing was PBMCs or a T cell subset sorted from them (not recorded which). The chain employs TRBV5-1 and TRBJ1-2; D is possibly TRBD1 (5 bases). The source is an adult woman who had mild COVID-19 (a few samples of this study predate the infection). Cell type and time point are not known. DNA of the CDR3: TGCGCCAGCAGTCTATTTACAGGTTCGACCTATGGCTACACCTTC. Its protein is CASSLFTGSTYGYTF.